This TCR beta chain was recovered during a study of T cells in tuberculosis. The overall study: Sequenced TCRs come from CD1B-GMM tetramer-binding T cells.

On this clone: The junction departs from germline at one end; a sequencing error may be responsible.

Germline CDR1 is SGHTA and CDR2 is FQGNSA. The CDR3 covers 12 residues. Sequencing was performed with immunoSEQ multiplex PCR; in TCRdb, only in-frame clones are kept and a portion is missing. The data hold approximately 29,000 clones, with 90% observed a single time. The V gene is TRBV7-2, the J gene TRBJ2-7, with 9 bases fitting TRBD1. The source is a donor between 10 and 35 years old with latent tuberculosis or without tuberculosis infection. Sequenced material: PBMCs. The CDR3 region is CASSSPNRGPLF. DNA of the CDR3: TGTGCCAGCAGCTCCCCTAACAGGGGGCCCCTCTTC. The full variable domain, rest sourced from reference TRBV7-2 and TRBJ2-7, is GAGVSQSPSNKVTEKGKDVELRCDPISGHTALYWYRQSLGQGLEFLIYFQGNSAPDKSGLPSDRFSAERTGGSVSTLTIQRTQQEDSAVYLCASSSPNRGPLFGPGTRLTVT.